This T cell receptor (beta chain) was recorded in a study of T cells generated in artificial thymic organoids (dated by TCRdb to 2016 to 2017). About the study as a whole: The study compared the TCR alpha and beta CDR3 repertoires of CD8 single positive T cells derived from in vitro artificial thymic organoids against those of naive CD8 T cells from thymus and peripheral blood. The displayed repertoire sequencing data were described as being representative of three independent experiments. General findings and caveats noted by the study authors: CD8 single positive T cells derived from organoids showed physiological TCR clonotype diversity comparable to the diversity seen in thymic and blood naive CD8 T cells.

As concerns this clonotype: The antigen it recognizes is unknown. No much larger clone exists at a distance of one base, and base qualities are not known.

The cysteine opens and the phenylalanine closes a CDR3 of 15 amino acids. The retained sequence is limited to the CDR3, 45 bases, with the frame set at the first base. Compared with germline, V lacks 2 bases and J lacks 0 bases; bases without a gene match: 1. CDR1 and CDR2, looked up from the germline V gene, are MDHEN and SYDVKM. TCRalpha and TCRbeta libraries were amplified in separate semi-nested PCR reactions using Advantage 2 and reverse primers located in the TRAC or TRBC constant regions. The amount of total RNA used for first-strand cDNA synthesis ranged from about 3 to 550 ng. TCR cDNA libraries were generated by 5'-RACE using the SMARTer PCR cDNA Synthesis kit, with a poly-dT primer for first-strand synthesis. Sample-specific 5-nucleotide barcodes were carried by the semi-nested constant-region reverse primers, and the resulting products were cleaned using the Zymo DNA Clean and Concentrator-5 kit. Up to ten barcoded samples were pooled, ligated to Illumina adaptors and sequenced on an Illumina MiSeq as 2 x 150 bp paired-end reads. The original pipeline was this. After demultiplexing, reads were aligned with BLAT to a custom library containing all human TRAV, TRAJ, TRBV, TRBD and TRBJ combinations from IMGT. The best BLAT hits were picked using pslCDnaFilter (-maxAligns=1, -ignoreIntrons), and custom Perl scripts were used to calculate clonotype frequencies. TCRdb ran its own pipeline on the public reads, namely fastp trimming at Q25 and MiXCR clone calling, and kept in-frame beta chains. Under each unique CDR3 protein, matching rows form one entry showing the most common genes and DNA. These V and J calls rely on TCRdb rather than the paper's analysis. Here the sample has about 3,300 distinct CDR3 sequences; around a third occur a single time. 2% to 3% of the sample is in the top ten clones.

Non-mobilized peripheral blood was collected from healthy adult donors. Primary CD8+ T cells were enriched with magnetic beads using the Miltenyi CD8+ T cell Isolation Kit. Blood naive CD8 T cells were FACS sorted as CD3+TCRalphabeta+CD8+CD45RO-CCR7+ before RNA extraction. For each sample, total RNA was purified from about 40,000 to 200,000 sorted cells using the RNeasy Micro kit, and RNA quality was assessed on an Agilent RNA 6000 Nano chip. Material: naive CD8+ T cells from blood. This specimen's cell subset or site label, per the study, means: CD3+TCRalphabeta+CD8SP T cells; for blood, CD45RO-CCR7+ naive CD8+ T cells. This receptor was taken from a human donor who gave cord blood stem cells for thymic organoid culture, a cardiac surgery patient who gave postnatal thymus, or a blood donor (not recorded which). The chain is made from TRBV28 and TRBJ1-1; 9 central bases correspond to TRBD1. The CDR3 sequence is CASSLRDRVNTEAFF. Here is the DNA: TGTGCCAGCAGTTTAAGGGACAGGGTGAACACTGAAGCTTTCTTT. The CDR3, completed at both ends by the reference TRBV28 and TRBJ1-1 genes, gives the full variable domain DVKVTQSSRYLVKRTGEKVFLECVQDMDHENMFWYRQDPGLGLRLIYFSYDVKMKEKGDIPEGYSVSREKKERFSLILESASTNQTSMYLCASSLRDRVNTEAFFGQGTRLTVV.